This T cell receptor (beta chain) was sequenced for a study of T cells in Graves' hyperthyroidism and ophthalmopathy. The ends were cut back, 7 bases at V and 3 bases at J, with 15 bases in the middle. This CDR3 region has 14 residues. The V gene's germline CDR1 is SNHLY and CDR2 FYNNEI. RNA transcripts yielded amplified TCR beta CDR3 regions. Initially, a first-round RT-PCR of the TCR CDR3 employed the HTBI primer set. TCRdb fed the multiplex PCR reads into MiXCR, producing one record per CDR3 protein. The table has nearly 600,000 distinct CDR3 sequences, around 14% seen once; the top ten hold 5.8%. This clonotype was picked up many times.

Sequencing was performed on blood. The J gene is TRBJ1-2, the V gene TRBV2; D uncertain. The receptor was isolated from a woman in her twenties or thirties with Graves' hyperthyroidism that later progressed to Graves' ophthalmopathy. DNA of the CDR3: TGTGCCAGCACCACAGCCATGTTCGACTATGGCTACACCTTC. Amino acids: CASTTAMFDYGYTF.